The 21 T cell receptor beta chains presented below share a single source sample, sequenced in a study of blood T cell repertoires in COVID-19. Profiled with immunoSEQ multiplex PCR; TCRdb holds only in-frame clones, not every one. The top ten hold about 8.2% of the sample, which has roughly 160,000 clones, 86% seen once. Material: peripheral blood. The source is a man aged 55 to 70 with acute or convalescent COVID-19.

The genes are TRBV5-1 and TRBJ2-1, with 10 nucleotides matching TRBD2. V lost 0 bases to trimming and J lost 6 bases; unmatched junction nucleotides: 9. The CDR3 has 17 amino acids. Germline V gene data show CDR1 as SGHRS and CDR2 as YFSETQ. The CDR3 loop reads CASSLGSGRPHRNEQFF. The CDR3 DNA sequence: TGCGCCAGCAGCTTGGGTAGCGGGAGGCCTCATCGCAATGAGCAGTTCTTC.

This rearrangement joins TRBV5-4 to TRBJ1-4; D gene ambiguous. Germline CDR1 reads SGHNT; CDR2 reads YYREEE (reference sequence). The CDR3 extends over 15 amino acids. V was shortened by 0 bases and J by 8 bases, with 14 bases between the two germline ends. The DNA for the CDR3 is TGTGCCAGCAGCTTGGCCGGAAAAGGAGGCGAAAAACTGTTTTTT. Translation gives CASSLAGKGGEKLFF. The whole variable domain, remainder taken from reference TRBV5-4 and TRBJ1-4, is ETGVTQSPTHLIKTRGQQVTLRCSSQSGHNTVSWYQQALGQGPQFIFQYYREEENGRGNFPPRFSGLQFPNYSSELNVNALELDDSALYLCASSLAGKGGEKLFFGSGTQLSVL.

This chain uses TRBV29-1 with TRBJ2-4; 7 bases agree with TRBD1. Trimming cost V 7 bases and J 1 base; bases outside gene matches: 4. The V gene's germline CDR1 is SQVTM and CDR2 ANQGSEA. The CDR3 is made up of 13 amino acids. CDR3: CSAGTEAKNIQYF. The CDR3 DNA reads as TGCAGCGCCGGGACAGAGGCCAAAAACATTCAGTACTTC.

This chain joins TRBV7-9 and TRBJ2-2; TRBD2 aligns across 10 bases. This CDR3 has 16 residues. CDR1 and CDR2 (germline): SEHNR, FQNEAQ (reference sequence). Trimming removed 5 bases from V and 2 bases from J; junction bases left unmatched: 5. In nucleotides, the CDR3 is TGTGCCAGCAGCCGGACTAGCGGAGCTAACACCGGGGAGCTGTTTTTT. The encoded protein is CASSRTSGANTGELFF.

The CDR3 DNA sequence: TGTGCCAGCAGTTACGGACAGGGGGAAGGTGAAGCTTTCTTT. This translates into CASSYGQGEGEAFF. V gene TRBV27 combines with J gene TRBJ1-1, with 10 bases matching TRBD1. With 4 bases clipped from V and 7 bases from J, the junction kept 6 bases outside the gene matches. The V gene's germline CDR1 is MNHEY and CDR2 SMNVEV (reference sequence). This CDR3 is 14 amino acids long.

The V call is TRBV7-2, the J call TRBJ1-5; 12 bases align to TRBD1. The CDR3 covers 17 residues. V lost 5 bases to trimming and J lost 6 bases; unmatched junction nucleotides: 11. Per germline, CDR1 SGHTA and CDR2 FQGNSA. CDR3 DNA: TGTGCCAGCAGCCCCGGGGGGACAGGGGGCCTTTTTCAGCCCCAGCATTTT. The encoded protein is CASSPGGTGGLFQPQHF.

The chain's CDR3 is CASSLVAVTNEKLFF. In DNA form, the CDR3 reads TGCGCCAGCAGCTTGGTTGCAGTAACTAATGAAAAACTGTTTTTT. The genes are TRBV5-1 and TRBJ1-4; no clear D gene. Germline CDR1 reads SGHRS; CDR2 reads YFSETQ. This CDR3 is built from 15 residues. The V gene lost 0 bases and the J gene lost 1 base, with 7 bases spanning the gap.

This chain connects TRBV10-3 to TRBJ2-7; the match to TRBD2 covers 8 bases. CDR1 is ENHRY, CDR2 SYGVKD, per germline. J gave up 1 base and V 6 bases, and 14 bases lay outside the gene matches. This CDR3 has 17 residues. The CDR3 reads CAISGGVPGTPSYEQYF. The CDR3 DNA sequence: TGTGCCATCAGCGGGGGGGTTCCCGGGACCCCGTCCTACGAGCAGTACTTC.

The rearrangement links TRBV28 to TRBJ2-5; tentatively, D is TRBD2 (5 bases). The germline CDR1 and CDR2 sequences are MDHEN and SYDVKM. The V end was cut by 6 bases, the J end by 5 bases, with 22 bases between. CDR3 size: 16 residues. The CDR3 DNA reads as TGTGCCAGCAGCTCCCCCCCGGGCCCTAGGAGGGAGACCCAGTACTTC. Encoded protein: CASSSPPGPRRETQYF.

V is TRBV19 and J is TRBJ2-5; perhaps TRBD2 as D (5 bases). Trimming shortened V by 1 base and J by 3 bases, and 12 bases separated the two germline ends. CDR1 is LNHDA and CDR2 is SQIVND in the germline V gene (reference sequence). The CDR3 runs to 15 residues. The CDR3 spells CASSIGSGGKETQYF. CDR3 DNA sequence: TGTGCCAGTAGTATAGGGTCAGGAGGAAAAGAGACCCAGTACTTC. Supplemented by reference TRBV19 and TRBJ2-5, the full variable domain reads DGGITQSPKYLFRKEGQNVTLSCEQNLNHDAMYWYRQDPGQGLRLIYYSQIVNDFQKGDIAEGYSVSREKKESFPLTVTSAQKNPTAFYLCASSIGSGGKETQYFGPGTRLLVL.

The rearrangement links TRBV6-4 to TRBJ2-2; no clear D gene. Trimming stripped 7 bases from V and 0 bases from J, with 9 bases between. The CDR3 extends over 14 amino acids. CDR1 is MRHNA, CDR2 SNTAGT, per germline. CDR3 residues: CASKARANTGELFF. Written as DNA, the CDR3 is TGTGCCAGCAAGGCTAGAGCGAACACCGGGGAGCTGTTTTTT.

This sequence joins TRBV3-1 (or the pseudogene TRBV3-2) and TRBJ1-3; weak D call: TRBD1 (5 bases). In germline, CDR1 is LGHDT, CDR2 YNNKEL (reference sequence). The CDR3 runs 13 residues. Between the trimmed V and J ends, which lost 4 bases and 4 bases, there was a span of 8 bases. CDR3 nucleotide sequence: TGTGCCAGCAGCCCAGGGTTCGGAAACACCATATATTTT. As protein: CASSPGFGNTIYF.

J is TRBJ2-6 and V is TRBV29-1; TRBD1 is a possible D gene (6 bases). The germline CDR1 and CDR2 sequences are SQVTM and ANQGSEA. V was pared by 5 bases and J by 1 base, with 9 bases between. This CDR3 has 14 amino acids. CDR3 bases: TGCAGCGTTTCGGACAGTTCTGGGGCCAACGTCCTGACTTTC. Residues: CSVSDSSGANVLTF. Full variable domain (remainder filled in from reference TRBV29-1 and TRBJ2-6): SAVISQKPSRDICQRGTSLTIQCQVDSQVTMMFWYRQQPGQSLTLIATANQGSEATYESGFVIDKFPISRPNLTFSTLTVSNMSPEDSSIYLCSVSDSSGANVLTFGAGSRLTVL.

The J gene is TRBJ2-7, the V gene TRBV14, with a possible D match to TRBD1 (6 bases). The V gene's germline CDR1 is SGHDN and CDR2 FVKESK. The CDR3 runs to 13 residues. V shed 6 bases and J shed 0 bases, with 9 bases lying between them. CDR3 DNA: TGTGCCAGCAGACAGGGTACCTCCTACGAGCAGTACTTC. It encodes CASRQGTSYEQYF.

This chain connects TRBV28 to TRBJ2-5, with D perhaps TRBD2 (5 bases). Germline lookup yields CDR1 MDHEN and CDR2 SYDVKM. V was pared by 6 bases and J by 2 bases, with 19 bases between. The CDR3 consists of 16 residues. The CDR3 spells CASSGPGSRLQETQYF. CDR3 bases: TGTGCCAGCAGCGGACCGGGGAGTCGATTGCAAGAGACCCAGTACTTC. Supplemented by reference TRBV28 and TRBJ2-5, the full variable domain reads DVKVTQSSRYLVKRTGEKVFLECVQDMDHENMFWYRQDPGLGLRLIYFSYDVKMKEKGDIPEGYSVSREKKERFSLILESASTNQTSMYLCASSGPGSRLQETQYFGPGTRLLVL.

V is TRBV18 and J is TRBJ2-7; no firm D call. The CDR3 runs to 11 residues. Trimming removed 6 bases from V and 2 bases from J, with 5 bases in between. From germline, CDR1 is KGHSH and CDR2 LQKENI. CDR3 bases: TGTGCCAGCTCGCGTGCCTACGAGCAGTACTTC. Its protein product is CASSRAYEQYF.

At least ten counts were recorded for this clone. The chain links TRBV27 to TRBJ2-5, with 7 bases fitting TRBD2. Germline V CDR1 and CDR2: MNHEY, SMNVEV (reference sequence). Trimming at V came to 6 bases and at J to 5 bases, leaving 9 bases not matched to a gene. There are 14 residues in the CDR3. The chain's CDR3 is CASSPGWGGETQYF. CDR3 nucleotide sequence: TGTGCCAGCAGCCCGGGGTGGGGAGGGGAGACCCAGTACTTC.

The chain employs TRBV20-1 and TRBJ1-2; 7 nucleotides match TRBD1. The CDR3 runs to 11 residues. The J segment lost 8 bases and the V segment lost 7 bases, leaving 7 bases of the junction unmatched. Germline V gene sequence: CDR1 DFQATT, CDR2 SNEGSKA (reference sequence). CDR3 amino acids: CSVPTGSGYTF. The CDR3 coding sequence is TGCAGTGTTCCGACAGGGTCGGGCTACACCTTC.

The chain employs TRBV6-5 and TRBJ1-4; D not certain. CDR3 length equals 15 residues. Per germline, CDR1 MNHEY and CDR2 SVGAGI. V dropped 0 bases and J dropped 8 bases, with 13 bases sitting between them. CDR3: CASSYSGGVGEKLFF. The CDR3 DNA is TGTGCCAGCAGTTACTCAGGAGGAGTAGGAGAAAAACTGTTTTTT.

The chain recombines TRBV7-8 with TRBJ2-7; 7 positions match TRBD2. CDR1 is SGHVS and CDR2 is FQNEAQ in the germline V gene. CDR3 length equals 16 residues. The J segment lost 4 bases and the V segment lost 4 bases, leaving 13 bases of the junction unmatched. The CDR3 DNA reads as TGTGCCAGCAGCTCGAGTGGGCGGGAGCTACGATACGAGCAGTACTTC. Amino acids: CASSSSGRELRYEQYF.

This chain links TRBV7-8 with TRBJ1-2; tentatively, D is TRBD1 (6 bases). The V end lost 0 bases, the J end lost 3 bases, and 8 bases lay between the germline ends. Germline V gene data show CDR1 as SGHVS and CDR2 as FQNEAQ. The CDR3 loop spans 14 amino acids. The CDR3 DNA reads as TGTGCCAGCAGCTTAGCGGGGGCGGACTATGGCTACACCTTC. Residues: CASSLAGADYGYTF. The entire variable domain, with the rest obtained from reference TRBV7-8 and TRBJ1-2, is as follows: GAGVSQSPRYKVAKRGQDVALRCDPISGHVSLFWYQQALGQGPEFLTYFQNEAQLDKSGLPSDRFFAERPEGSVSTLKIQRTQQEDSAVYLCASSLAGADYGYTFGSGTRLTVV.